This TCR beta chain emerged from a study of Tregs in tolerant kidney transplant recipients. Overall study findings and caveats: Expanding Tregs on activated donor B cells appeared to best identify donor-specific TCRbeta clones.

This table comes from immunoSEQ multiplex PCR, and its TCRdb copy is limited to in-frame clones, with some not included. Of under 95,000 clones listed, less than 95% are singletons. About this clone itself: Its specificity is not known.

The CDR3 is 14 amino acids. V lost 2 bases, J lost 0 bases, and 2 bases lay in between. Per the germline V gene, CDR1 is MDHEN and CDR2 is SYDVKM. Sequencing used Tregs from blood, obtained before the transplant. The rearrangement joins TRBV28 to TRBJ2-6; D gene ambiguous. The source is a human donor who received a combined kidney and bone marrow transplant. The CDR3 is CASSLLSGANVLTF. The CDR3 region has the DNA TGTGCCAGCAGTTTACTCTCTGGGGCCAACGTCCTGACTTTC. The full variable domain, with the rest looked up from reference TRBV28 and TRBJ2-6, is DVKVTQSSRYLVKRTGEKVFLECVQDMDHENMFWYRQDPGLGLRLIYFSYDVKMKEKGDIPEGYSVSREKKERFSLILESASTNQTSMYLCASSLLSGANVLTFGAGSRLTVL.